The 17 T cell receptor beta chains listed next were all sequenced from one sample in a study of radiotherapy plus CTLA-4 blockade in lung cancer. Profiling relied on immunoSEQ multiplex PCR, and the TCRdb table lists in-frame clones only, not all of them. The sample has about 110,000 clones; over 75% are singletons. This sample comprised peripheral blood, obtained from a patient treated with radiotherapy plus ipilimumab. These TCRs come from a human donor with non-small cell lung cancer that progressed on radiotherapy plus ipilimumab. Some clones in this sample may be carry-over from other donors' samples.

This rearrangement joins TRBV4-2 to TRBJ2-5; TRBD1 matches at 8 bases. In germline, CDR1 is LGHNA, CDR2 YNFKEQ. The CDR3 is made up of 17 amino acids. Germline trimming cut 3 bases from V and 4 bases from J; bases unmatched to any gene: 13. The CDR3 reads CASSHGPGQGGIETQYF. The CDR3 bases are TGTGCCAGCAGCCACGGACCCGGACAGGGTGGAATAGAGACCCAGTACTTC.

The chain couples TRBV6-5 to TRBJ2-5; 7 nucleotides line up with TRBD2. J lost 5 bases, V lost 4 bases, and 4 bases had no gene match. CDR3 length equals 13 residues. Per the germline V gene, CDR1 is MNHEY and CDR2 is SVGAGI. CDR3 DNA: TGTGCCAGCAGTTGGAACGGGAGGGAGACCCAGTACTTC. This sequence encodes CASSWNGRETQYF.

Concerning this clone itself: This likely comes from a read error, as the CDR3 has no conserved phenylalanine or tryptophan at its end. This chain links TRBV15 with TRBJ1-1; D is possibly TRBD1 (5 bases). V was pared by 8 bases and J by 0 bases, with 10 bases between. CDR1 and CDR2 from the germline V gene are LNHNV and YYDKDF (reference sequence). The CDR3 covers 13 residues. CDR3 loop: CATGAPMNTEAFL. CDR3 sequence (DNA): TGTGCCACCGGGGCGCCCATGAACACTGAAGCTTTCTTA.

The chain combines TRBV15 with TRBJ2-5, with a tentative D call TRBD2 (6 bases). The last part of the DNA fits TRBJ2-7 better; the J call may be wrong. Germline assignment: CDR1 LNHNV and CDR2 YYDKDF (reference sequence). This CDR3 has 14 amino acids. The CDR3: CATSRERRAREQYF. The CDR3 coding sequence is TGTGCCACCAGCAGAGAGAGGAGGGCACGCGAGCAGTACTTC.

This chain links TRBV7-9 with TRBJ1-1; the D gene is possibly TRBD1 (5 bases). Germline V CDR1 and CDR2: SEHNR, FQNEAQ (reference sequence). The CDR3 runs 12 residues. With 9 bases removed from V and 5 bases from J, the gap between germline ends came to 13 bases. CDR3 DNA sequence: TGTGCCAGGGTGGGGAAGGGGACTGAAGCTTTCTTT. It translates to CARVGKGTEAFF.

This clone has just a few counts. The genes are TRBV5-1 and TRBJ2-1; the D call may be TRBD1 or TRBD2 (5 bases each). This CDR3 comprises 14 residues. Trimming took 3 bases from V and 4 from J, leaving 11 bases between them. Germline values: CDR1 SGHRS, CDR2 YFSETQ. CDR3 region: CASSWRGEYNEQFF. In DNA form, the CDR3 reads TGCGCCAGCAGCTGGAGAGGGGAGTACAATGAGCAGTTCTTC.

The chain links TRBV19 to TRBJ1-5, with 8 positions matching TRBD1. Germline CDR1 is LNHDA and CDR2 is SQIVND (reference sequence). The V and J ends lost 3 bases and 6 bases, in that order; junction bases with no gene match: 7. The CDR3 length is 15 residues. CDR3 in DNA: TGTGCCAGTAGTATGAGGACAGGGAAGAGTCAGCCCCAGCATTTT. Translating gives CASSMRTGKSQPQHF.

The gene calls are TRBV7-2 and TRBJ1-1; TRBD1 matches 9 bases. The trim removed 5 bases at V and 0 bases at J, leaving 10 bases unmatched. CDR1 and CDR2 (germline): SGHTA, FQGNSA. The CDR3 is 17 amino acids. CDR3: CASSLPGQGLMNTEAFF. Written as DNA, the CDR3 is TGTGCCAGCAGCCTACCGGGACAGGGATTAATGAACACTGAAGCTTTCTTT.

This rearrangement joins TRBV18 to TRBJ2-3; D may be TRBD2 (5 bases). This CDR3 has 14 amino acids. Trimming took 3 bases from V and 0 from J, leaving 7 bases between them. The germline gives CDR1 KGHSH, CDR2 LQKENI. Here the CDR3 reads CASSPRGSTDTQYF. The CDR3 coding sequence is TGTGCCAGCTCACCCCGGGGTAGCACAGATACGCAGTATTTT.

This clone was seen only a few times. V is TRBV6-5 and J is TRBJ1-2; weak D call: TRBD1 (5 bases). V lost 0 bases, J lost 7 bases, and 9 bases lay in between. The CDR3 sequence is 13 residues long. Germline CDR1 reads MNHEY; CDR2 reads SVGAGI. The CDR3 is CASSYSGAGGYTF. CDR3 nucleotides: TGTGCCAGCAGTTACTCTGGGGCGGGTGGCTACACCTTC.

The CDR3 region is CASSQGQGATNEKLFF. CDR3 bases: TGTGCCAGCAGCCAGGGACAGGGGGCAACTAATGAAAAACTGTTTTTT. The V gene is TRBV4-2, the J gene TRBJ1-4; TRBD1 agrees at 11 bases. This CDR3 is built from 16 residues. Trimming cost V 3 bases and J 0 bases; bases outside gene matches: 0. Germline V lookup: CDR1 LGHNA, CDR2 YNFKEQ.

V and J are TRBV7-8 and TRBJ1-1; D is unclear. There are 12 residues in the CDR3. The V and J ends lost 1 base and 7 bases respectively, with 7 bases between them. Germline CDR1 and CDR2: SGHVS and FQNEAQ. This CDR3 reads CASSLVSSEAFF. The CDR3 coding sequence is TGTGCCAGCAGCTTAGTATCCAGTGAAGCTTTCTTT.

This clone was seen once. This chain connects TRBV7-3 to TRBJ2-1, with a tentative D call TRBD1 (5 bases). Trimming cost V 2 bases and J 5 bases, with 16 bases left between them. Germline V gene sequence: CDR1 SGHTA, CDR2 FQGTGA. This CDR3 comprises 16 residues. The CDR3 DNA is TGTGCCAGCAGCTTATCCCCCAGGGTTAACGACAATGAGCAGTTCTTC. Its translation: CASSLSPRVNDNEQFF. The full variable domain, in which reference TRBV7-3 and TRBJ2-1 provide the parts outside the CDR3, is GAGVSQTPSNKVTEKGKYVELRCDPISGHTALYWYRQSLGQGPEFLIYFQGTGAADDSGLPNDRFFAVRPEGSVSTLKIQRTERGDSAVYLCASSLSPRVNDNEQFFGPGTRLTVL.

A remark on this clone: At one end, the junction sequence differs from germline, possibly due to a read error. J is TRBJ2-3 and V is TRBV7-7; D gene uncertain. This CDR3 region has 13 residues. Germline CDR1 SSHAT, CDR2 FNYEAQ (reference sequence). This CDR3 reads CASSLILADTQYF. CDR3 nucleotides: TGTGCTAGCAGCTTGATATTGGCAGATACGCAGTATTTT.

The chain carries TRBV10-3 and TRBJ2-7; 8 bases agree with TRBD1. Per germline, CDR1 ENHRY and CDR2 SYGVKD. Unmatched junction bases numbered 9, after V lost 11 bases and J lost 3 bases. The CDR3 is 13 residues long. The CDR3 here is CASRDRSRYEQYF. The CDR3 region has the DNA TGTGCCTCCCGGGACAGGTCCCGCTACGAGCAGTACTTC.

This clone has a single count. The V call is TRBV4-1, the J call TRBJ1-2; D gene unclear. Trimming left V 4 bases short and J 1 base short, with 19 bases between. This CDR3 spans 17 amino acids. CDR1 and CDR2 (germline): MGHRA, YSYEKL. CDR3 sequence: CASSPSASSGDNYGYTF. CDR3 bases: TGCGCCAGCAGCCCTTCAGCAAGTTCCGGGGATAACTATGGCTACACCTTC.

The chain joins TRBV7-6 to TRBJ2-5; D remains unclear. Trimming took 2 bases from V and 5 from J, leaving 12 bases between them. The CDR3 covers 14 residues. CDR1 and CDR2 (germline): SGHVS, FNYEAQ. The CDR3 DNA reads as TGTGCCAGCAGCTTAAGGCGCAATTTGGAGACCCAGTACTTC. It yields the protein CASSLRRNLETQYF.